This T cell receptor beta chain was obtained from a study of vaccination effects on CD4 cells after COVID-19. As to this clone: The antigen is undetermined.

The germline V gene has CDR1 SNHLY and CDR2 FYNNEI. CDR3 length equals 12 residues. Between the trimmed V and J ends, which lost 0 bases and 8 bases, there was a span of 7 bases. TCRdb keeps only in-frame clones here, not all; method: immunoSEQ multiplex PCR. The sample holds 27,000 or so clones, around 70% seen once. Viral peptide pools were used in the ViraFEST assay to expand antigen-specific CD4+ T cells, and sequencing came afterward. Culture proceeded for 9 to 11 days, and CD4+ T cells were then isolated. In the vaccine recipients, nucleocapsid antibodies were negative and there was no prior SARS-CoV-2 infection. Researchers swapped half the medium for IL-2 medium on both days 3 and 7. Study-level findings and limits: Clones of infection and vaccine origin contracted markedly late after vaccination. In the study, convalescent patients were few, and early post-infection timepoints were absent.

The sample consisted of CD4+ T cells from PBMCs cultured with SARS-CoV-2 spike peptides, taken before COVID-19 vaccination. The V call is TRBV2, the J call TRBJ1-2; D is undetermined. This clonotype was sampled from a human donor who received a COVID-19 vaccine. CDR3 sequence reads: CASSEALGGYTF. The CDR3 nucleotides read TGTGCCAGCAGTGAAGCGCTGGGGGGCTACACCTTC.